This record covers a single T cell receptor (beta chain). This clone was picked up a small number of times. This clone's antigen is unknown. There are no base qualities to consult, and no much larger clone falls within one base. Using the deep immunoSEQ assay, multiplex PCR amplified TCR CDR3 regions from genomic DNA. Genomic DNA extracted from each cell subset was distributed evenly over all wells of several immunoSEQ 96-well plates, and each plate served as one replicate. Each replicate PCR for sorted subsets received approximately 220 ng genomic DNA, equal to roughly 30,000 T cell genomes. The purified libraries were quantified using a Qubit 3.0 fluorometer, sized with a Bioanalyzer 2100, and then quantified again using the KAPA Library Quantification kit. Each immunoSEQ 96-well plate was sequenced on its own single-read 150-cycle Illumina NextSeq 550 flow cell. Per the source publication's procedure: Because only junctional sequences without quality scores were contained in the immunoSEQ output, filtering matching that applied to full-length reads could not be performed. Sequences were annotated with PyIR, a Python wrapper for IgBLAST v1.9, using IMGT germline references to assign V/J genes and CDR3. Reads were filtered out if the reads had weak V/J assignments (E-value above 1e-6), no CDR3, stop codons, out-of-frame junctions, or ambiguous translated residues. V3J clonotypes were defined by identical inferred V gene, J gene, and CDR3 amino acid sequence. Percentage overlap between repertoires was calculated by dividing the number of shared unique clonotypes by the size of the smaller repertoire. Repertoire richness was assessed with RTK rarefaction, the Chao1 estimator, and Recon v2.1 estimates of unobserved clonotypes. OLGA was used to compute generation probabilities for all TCRbeta clonotypes that the gDNA method yielded from several donors. TCRdb's version of the immuneACCESS table is confined to in-frame rearrangements and falls short of the full clone set. An unresolved V gene accounts for under half of the shortfall where checked; the remainder is of unknown origin. V, J and clone size derive from that table, while D and trimming were established from the DNA sequence. The sample table contains about 2.4 million clones; only one count was recorded for 85% to 95% of them. The biggest ten clones account for roughly 0.15% of the sample.

This entry is derived from a study of shared clonotypes between healthy human individuals (dated by TCRdb to 2020 to 2022). Background on the whole study: A couple of women and three men aged 18 to 49 years were included in the cohort. Per donor, three plates each were used for CD4 naive and CD4 memory, two for CD8 naive, and one for CD8 memory. Blood TCR repertoires of several healthy adults were deeply sequenced to estimate repertoire size and the extent of clonotype sharing between individuals. To increase sequencing depth and limit assay-specific biases, different laboratories used diverse techniques to prepare libraries and sequence TCR repertoires. Leukapheresis yielded between about 0.94 and 8.9 billion PBMCs per donor. The research as a whole found: Pairwise subsampling led to the expectation that sequencing depth would affect the degree of clonotype sharing among donors. Sampling was restricted to blood, and TCR repertoires in tissues likely differ from the TCR repertoires found in blood. Incomplete sequencing was indicated by rarefaction of sorted-subset datasets, despite the large sequencing depth. Estimated clonotype richness was generally larger for naive than for memory subsets. Higher generation probabilities were observed for clonotypes shared by all four sorted-subset donors than for non-shared clonotypes. Because the study included only a small number of donors, the genetic and exposure-history diversity represented was limited. Sharing across several donors was observed for 4.5% to 6.5% of naive CD4, over 3% of naive CD8, about 2.3% of memory CD4, and around 0.4% of memory CD8 clonotypes.

The donors were healthy, HIV-negative adults with no recently reported acute infections or vaccinations. Every donor was a Caucasian adult residing in Nashville, Tennessee, USA. CD4+ T cells were enriched by magnetic negative selection; naive cells were then positively selected on CD45RA, and the negative fraction formed the memory subset. After blood collection by leukapheresis, PBMCs were isolated using Ficoll-Histopaque density gradient centrifugation and then cryopreserved in the vapor phase of liquid nitrogen. Analytical flow cytometry was used to check the purity and quantity of each magnetically sorted T cell population. Genomic DNA was isolated from each sorted fraction and quantified by UV absorbance on a Nanodrop 2000c. The origin of this receptor is a man younger than 35 in good health. Sequences were obtained from naive CD4+ T cells sorted from blood. In light of the paper, this sample's cell subset or site label describes: CD45RA+ positively selected.

In nucleotide form, the sequence is TGTGCCAGTAGTATCCAGGGTATCGGCTATGGCTACACCTTC. Its protein reads: CASSIQGIGYGYTF. Recombination joined TRBV19 with TRBJ1-2; possibly the D gene is TRBD1, per 5 matching bases. Counted from cysteine to phenylalanine, this CDR3 has 14 amino acids. The DNA shown is the 42-base CDR3, in frame from base 1. V is clipped by 3 bases and J by 4 bases, and the sequence between their germline boundaries is 12 bases long. The germline V gene encodes CDR1 LNHDA and CDR2 SQIVND (reference sequence).